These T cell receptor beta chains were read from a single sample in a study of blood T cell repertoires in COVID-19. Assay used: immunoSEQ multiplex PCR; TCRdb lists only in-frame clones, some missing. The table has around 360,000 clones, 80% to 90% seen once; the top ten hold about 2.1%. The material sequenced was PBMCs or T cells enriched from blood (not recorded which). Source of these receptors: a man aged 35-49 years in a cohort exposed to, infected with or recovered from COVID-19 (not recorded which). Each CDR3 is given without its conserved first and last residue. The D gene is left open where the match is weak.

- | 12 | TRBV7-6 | ASSFGPLDTEAF
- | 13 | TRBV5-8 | ASSSTERNTGELF
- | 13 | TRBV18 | ASSPPAGRNYGYT
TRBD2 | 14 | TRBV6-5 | ASSSTSSGRDNEQF
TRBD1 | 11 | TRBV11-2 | ASSLGTDYEQY
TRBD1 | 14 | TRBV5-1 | ASSLVPDRADTEAF
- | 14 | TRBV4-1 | ASSQVQTTTRYEQY
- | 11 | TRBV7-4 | ASSSLFRETQY
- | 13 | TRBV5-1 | ASSNNRVSYNEQF
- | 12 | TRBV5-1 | ASSLPDSAYEQY
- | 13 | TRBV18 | ASSPKTGSNQPQH
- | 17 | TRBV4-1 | ASSQVHPGLRTTYNEQF
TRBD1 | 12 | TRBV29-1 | SVERRQGDTEAF
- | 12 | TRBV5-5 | ASSLEWGSDTQY
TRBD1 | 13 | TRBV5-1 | ASSLAGTAYNEQF
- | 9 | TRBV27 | ASSWAGNAF
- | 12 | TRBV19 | ASSSGLQNYGYT
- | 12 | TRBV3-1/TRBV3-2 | ASSRLGGSNEQY
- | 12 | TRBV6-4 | ASSDEARTDTQY
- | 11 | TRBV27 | ASSLSRGGGYT
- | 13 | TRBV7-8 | ASSPQQGTYNEQF
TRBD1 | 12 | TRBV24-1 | ATAPGGLTGELF
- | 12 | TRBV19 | ASTPSGAVFGYT
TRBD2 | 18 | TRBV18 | ASSPGLAGLLQSDYNEQF
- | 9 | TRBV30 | AWSVGARAF
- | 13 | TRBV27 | ASSVTVSGANVLT
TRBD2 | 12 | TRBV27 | ASSPRTSLNEQF
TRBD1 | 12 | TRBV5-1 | ASSPGQEHYEQY
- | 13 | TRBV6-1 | ASSEYGENTGELF
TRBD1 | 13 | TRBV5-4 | ASSLRTGSTGELF
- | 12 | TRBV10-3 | AISESTGMGPQH
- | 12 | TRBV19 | ASRRGRNLYGYT
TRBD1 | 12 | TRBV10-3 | AISPGTVNQPQH
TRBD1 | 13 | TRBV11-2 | ASSPGQGANYGYT
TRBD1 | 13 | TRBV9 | ASSVEGQGAYGYT
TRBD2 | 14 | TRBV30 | AWSVPGLAIANEQF